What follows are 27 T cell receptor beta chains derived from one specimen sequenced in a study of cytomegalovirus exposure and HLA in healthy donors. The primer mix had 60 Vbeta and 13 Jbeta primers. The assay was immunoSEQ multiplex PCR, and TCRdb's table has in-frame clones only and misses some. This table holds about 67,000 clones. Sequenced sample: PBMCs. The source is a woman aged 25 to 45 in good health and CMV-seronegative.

CDR3 coding DNA: TGTGCCATCAGTGAGGGTCCGGGACAGGGGACTGAAGCTTTCTTT. Translation gives CAISEGPGQGTEAFF. V and J are TRBV10-3 and TRBJ1-1, with TRBD1 matching 10 bases. The V gene's germline CDR1 is ENHRY and CDR2 SYGVKD. The CDR3 has 15 amino acids. With V trimmed by 2 bases and J by 5 bases, 5 bases remained unmatched.

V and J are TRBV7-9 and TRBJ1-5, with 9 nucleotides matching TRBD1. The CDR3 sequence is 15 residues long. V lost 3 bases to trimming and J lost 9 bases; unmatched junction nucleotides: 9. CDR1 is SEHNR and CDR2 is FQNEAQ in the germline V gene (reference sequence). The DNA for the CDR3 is TGTGCCAGCAGCTTGGACAGGGGACGATCATCGCCCCAGCATTTT. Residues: CASSLDRGRSSPQHF.

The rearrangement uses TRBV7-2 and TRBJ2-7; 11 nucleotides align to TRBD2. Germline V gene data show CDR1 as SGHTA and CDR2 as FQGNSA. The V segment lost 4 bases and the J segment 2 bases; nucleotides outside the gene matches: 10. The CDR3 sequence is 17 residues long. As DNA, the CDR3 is TGTGCCAGCAGCTCACCGTCTAGCGGGGGGCCAACCTACGAGCAGTACTTC. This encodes CASSSPSSGGPTYEQYF.

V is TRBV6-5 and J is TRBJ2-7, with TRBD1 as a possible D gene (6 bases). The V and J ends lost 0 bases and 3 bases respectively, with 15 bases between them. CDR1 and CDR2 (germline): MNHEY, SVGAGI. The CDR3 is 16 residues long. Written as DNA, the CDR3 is TGTGCCAGCAGTTACTCGGGGGCAGTCTCAGACTACGAGCAGTACTTC. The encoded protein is CASSYSGAVSDYEQYF.

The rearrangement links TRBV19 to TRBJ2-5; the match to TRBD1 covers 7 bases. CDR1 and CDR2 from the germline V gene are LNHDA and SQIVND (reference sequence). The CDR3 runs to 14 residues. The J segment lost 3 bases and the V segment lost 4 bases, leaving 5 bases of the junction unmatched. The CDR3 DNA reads TGTGCCAGTAGTACTCGGACAGGAGAAGAGACCCAGTACTTC. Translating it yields CASSTRTGEETQYF.

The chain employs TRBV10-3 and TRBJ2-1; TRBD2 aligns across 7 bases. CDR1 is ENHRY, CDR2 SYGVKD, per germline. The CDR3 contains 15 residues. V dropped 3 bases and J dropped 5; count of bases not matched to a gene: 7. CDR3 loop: CAISEAGGRDNEQFF. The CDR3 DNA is TGTGCCATCAGTGAAGCCGGCGGGAGAGACAATGAGCAGTTCTTC.

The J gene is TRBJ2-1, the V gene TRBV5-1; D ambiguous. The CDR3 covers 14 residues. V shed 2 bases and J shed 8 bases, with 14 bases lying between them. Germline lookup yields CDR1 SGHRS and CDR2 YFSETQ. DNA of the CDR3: TGCGCCAGCAGCTTAGGCGGTCCCGAGGATGAGCAGTTCTTC. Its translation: CASSLGGPEDEQFF. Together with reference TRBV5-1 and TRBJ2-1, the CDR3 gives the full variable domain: KAGVTQTPRYLIKTRGQQVTLSCSPISGHRSVSWYQQTPGQGLQFLFEYFSETQRNKGNFPGRFSGRQFSNSRSEMNVSTLELGDSALYLCASSLGGPEDEQFFGPGTRLTVL.

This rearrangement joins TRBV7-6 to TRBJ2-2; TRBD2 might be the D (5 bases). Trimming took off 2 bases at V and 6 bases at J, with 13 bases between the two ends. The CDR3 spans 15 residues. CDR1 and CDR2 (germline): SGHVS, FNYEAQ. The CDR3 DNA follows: TGTGCCAGCAGCTTAATTCGGACTTTACCCGGGGAGCTGTTTTTT. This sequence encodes CASSLIRTLPGELFF.

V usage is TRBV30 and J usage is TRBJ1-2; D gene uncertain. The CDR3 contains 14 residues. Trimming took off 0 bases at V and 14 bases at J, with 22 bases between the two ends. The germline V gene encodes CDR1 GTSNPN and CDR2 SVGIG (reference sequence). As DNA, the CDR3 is TGTGCCTGGAGTGTAGCTAAACCGAACTATGGAGGGACCTTC. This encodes CAWSVAKPNYGGTF.

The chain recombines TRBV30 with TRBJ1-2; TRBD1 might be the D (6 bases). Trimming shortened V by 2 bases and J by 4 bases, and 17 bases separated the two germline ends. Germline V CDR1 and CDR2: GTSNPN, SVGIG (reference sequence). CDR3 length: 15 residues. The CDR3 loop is CAWSIDLQGIYGYTF. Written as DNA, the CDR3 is TGTGCCTGGAGTATCGACCTACAGGGAATCTATGGCTACACCTTC.

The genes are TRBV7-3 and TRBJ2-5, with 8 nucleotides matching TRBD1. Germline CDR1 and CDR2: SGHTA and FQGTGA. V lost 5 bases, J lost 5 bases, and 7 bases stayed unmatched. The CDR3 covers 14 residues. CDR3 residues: CASSLQDRDETQYF. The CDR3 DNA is TGTGCCAGCAGCCTGCAGGACAGGGACGAGACCCAGTACTTC.

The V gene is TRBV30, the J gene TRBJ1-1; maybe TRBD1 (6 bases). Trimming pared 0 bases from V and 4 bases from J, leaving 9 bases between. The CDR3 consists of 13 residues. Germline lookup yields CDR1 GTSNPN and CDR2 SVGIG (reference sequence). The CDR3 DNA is TGTGCCTGGAGTGTACGAGGGGGCACTGAAGCTTTCTTT. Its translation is CAWSVRGGTEAFF.

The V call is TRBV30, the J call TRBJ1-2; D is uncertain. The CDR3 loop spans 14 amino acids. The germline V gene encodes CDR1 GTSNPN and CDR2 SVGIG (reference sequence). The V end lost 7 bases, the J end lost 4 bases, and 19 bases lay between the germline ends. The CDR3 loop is CASPGNGRAYGYTF. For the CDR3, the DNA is TGTGCCTCCCCGGGGAACGGCAGAGCCTATGGCTACACCTTC.

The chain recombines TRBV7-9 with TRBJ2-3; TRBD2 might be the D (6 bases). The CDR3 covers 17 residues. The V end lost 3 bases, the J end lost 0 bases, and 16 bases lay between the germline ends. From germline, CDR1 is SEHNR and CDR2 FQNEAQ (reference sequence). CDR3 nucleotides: TGTGCCAGCAGCTTTGGAGCGTCGGGGGTAAGCACAGATACGCAGTATTTT. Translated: CASSFGASGVSTDTQYF. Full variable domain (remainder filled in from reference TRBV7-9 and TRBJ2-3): DTGVSQNPRHKITKRGQNVTFRCDPISEHNRLYWYRQTLGQGPEFLTYFQNEAQLEKSRLLSDRFSAERPKGSFSTLEIQRTEQGDSAMYLCASSFGASGVSTDTQYFGPGTRLTVL.

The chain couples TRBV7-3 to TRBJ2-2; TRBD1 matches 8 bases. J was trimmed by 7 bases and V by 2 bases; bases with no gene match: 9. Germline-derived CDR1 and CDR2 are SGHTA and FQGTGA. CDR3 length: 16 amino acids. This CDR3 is CASSLLTGEEGGELFF. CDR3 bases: TGTGCCAGCAGCTTATTGACAGGGGAAGAGGGCGGGGAGCTGTTTTTT.

CDR3 DNA sequence: TGCAGTGCTCAGGCGCGGGCCTCGTACTTC. The encoded protein is CSAQARASYF. This chain connects TRBV20-1 to TRBJ2-5; perhaps TRBD2 as D (5 bases). The CDR3 extends over 10 amino acids. CDR1 is DFQATT and CDR2 is SNEGSKA in the germline V gene (reference sequence). Between the trimmed V and J ends, which lost 5 bases and 13 bases, there was a span of 14 bases.

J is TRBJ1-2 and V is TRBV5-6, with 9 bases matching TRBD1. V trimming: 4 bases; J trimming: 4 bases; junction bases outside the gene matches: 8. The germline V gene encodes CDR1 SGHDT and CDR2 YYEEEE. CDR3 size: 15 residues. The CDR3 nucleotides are TGTGCCAGCAGCCCAGGGGGGACAGGGACCTATGGCTACACCTTC. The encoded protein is CASSPGGTGTYGYTF.

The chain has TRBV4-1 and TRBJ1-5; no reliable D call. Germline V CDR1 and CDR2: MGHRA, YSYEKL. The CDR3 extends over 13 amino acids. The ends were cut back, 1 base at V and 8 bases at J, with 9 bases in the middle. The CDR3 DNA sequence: TGCGCCAGCAGCCAAGGGCTCCTGGAGCCCCAGCATTTT. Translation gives CASSQGLLEPQHF.

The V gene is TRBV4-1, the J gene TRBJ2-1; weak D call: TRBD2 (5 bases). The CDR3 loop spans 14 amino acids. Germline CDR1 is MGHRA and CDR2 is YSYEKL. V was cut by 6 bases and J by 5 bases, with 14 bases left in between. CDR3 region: CASSRPLGNNEQFF. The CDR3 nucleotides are TGCGCCAGCAGTCGCCCCCTCGGGAACAATGAGCAGTTCTTC.

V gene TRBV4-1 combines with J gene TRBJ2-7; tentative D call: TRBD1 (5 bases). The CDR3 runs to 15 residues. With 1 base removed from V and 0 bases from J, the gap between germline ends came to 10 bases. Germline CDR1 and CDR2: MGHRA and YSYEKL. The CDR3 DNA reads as TGCGCCAGCAGCCAAGTCCAGGGCTACTCCTACGAGCAGTACTTC. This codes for CASSQVQGYSYEQYF.

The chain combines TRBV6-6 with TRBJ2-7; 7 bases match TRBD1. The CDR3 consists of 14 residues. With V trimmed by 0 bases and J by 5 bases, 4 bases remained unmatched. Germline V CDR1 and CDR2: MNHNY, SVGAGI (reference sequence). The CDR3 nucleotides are TGTGCCAGCAGTTACTCAGGGGGCTACAACGAGCAGTACTTC. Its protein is CASSYSGGYNEQYF.

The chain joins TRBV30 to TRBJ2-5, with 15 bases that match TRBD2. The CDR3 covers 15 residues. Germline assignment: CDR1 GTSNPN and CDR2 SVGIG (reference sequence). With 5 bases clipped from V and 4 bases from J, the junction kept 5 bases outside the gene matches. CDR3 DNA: TGTGCCTGGTGGACTAGCGGGGGGGCCGGAGAGACCCAGTACTTC. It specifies CAWWTSGGAGETQYF. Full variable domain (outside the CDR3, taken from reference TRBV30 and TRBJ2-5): SQTIHQWPATLVQPVGSPLSLECTVEGTSNPNLYWYRQAAGRGLQLLFYSVGIGQISSEVPQNLSASRPQDRQFILSSKKLLLSDSGFYLCAWWTSGGAGETQYFGPGTRLLVL.

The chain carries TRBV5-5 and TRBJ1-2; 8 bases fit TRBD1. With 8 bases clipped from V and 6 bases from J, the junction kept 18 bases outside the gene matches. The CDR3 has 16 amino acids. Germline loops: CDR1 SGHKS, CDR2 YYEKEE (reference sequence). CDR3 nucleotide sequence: TGTGCCAGTTTCACATTGAGTGTGACAGGGGTGAATGGCTACACCTTC. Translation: CASFTLSVTGVNGYTF.

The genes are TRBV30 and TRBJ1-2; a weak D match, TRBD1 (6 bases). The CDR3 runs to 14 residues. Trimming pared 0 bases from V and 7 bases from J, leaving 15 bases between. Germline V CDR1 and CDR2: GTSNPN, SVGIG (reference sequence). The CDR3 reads CAWSVHGGAVGYTF. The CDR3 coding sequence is TGTGCCTGGAGTGTACACGGGGGGGCTGTTGGCTACACCTTC.

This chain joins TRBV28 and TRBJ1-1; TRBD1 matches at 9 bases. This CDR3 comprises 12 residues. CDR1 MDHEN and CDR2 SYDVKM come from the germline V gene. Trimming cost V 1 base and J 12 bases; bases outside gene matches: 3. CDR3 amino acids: CASSLLDRGTFF. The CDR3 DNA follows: TGTGCCAGCAGTTTATTAGACAGGGGGACTTTCTTT.

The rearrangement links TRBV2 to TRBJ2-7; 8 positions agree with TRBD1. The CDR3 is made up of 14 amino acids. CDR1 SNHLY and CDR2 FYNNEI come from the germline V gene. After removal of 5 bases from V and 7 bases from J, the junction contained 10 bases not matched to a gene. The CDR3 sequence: CASSPTGGLGEQYF. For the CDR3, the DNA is TGTGCCAGCAGTCCAACAGGGGGTCTGGGGGAGCAGTACTTC.

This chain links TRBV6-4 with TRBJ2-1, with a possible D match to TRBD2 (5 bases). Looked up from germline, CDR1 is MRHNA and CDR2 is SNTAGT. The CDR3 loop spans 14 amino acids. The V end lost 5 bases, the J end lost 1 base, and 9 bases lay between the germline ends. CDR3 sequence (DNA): TGTGCCAGCAGTAAAGAGGGATCCTACAATGAGCAGTTCTTC. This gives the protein CASSKEGSYNEQFF.